Many counts were recorded for the clone carrying this T cell receptor (beta chain). The sample belongs to a study of CD8 T cells in ankylosing spondylitis. Trimming cost V 3 bases and J 5 bases; bases outside gene matches: 2. The CDR3 contains 12 residues. CDR1 and CDR2 (germline): DFQATT, SNEGSKA (reference sequence). TCRdb reanalysed the 5' RACE reads using MiXCR and keeps one entry per CDR3 protein. The table includes approximately 200,000 distinct CDR3 sequences, roughly 13% detected once. This sequence joins TRBV20-1 and TRBJ2-7; 9 nucleotides agree with TRBD1. The clonotype comes from a male donor with ankylosing spondylitis or in good health (not recorded which). Sequencing was performed on blood, either unsorted or a sorted T cell fraction (not recorded which). CDR3 loop: CSASTGGHEQYF. The DNA for the CDR3 is TGCAGTGCTAGTACAGGGGGCCACGAGCAGTACTTC.